A selection of T cell receptor beta chains follows, all from one sample in a study of cytomegalovirus exposure and HLA in healthy donors. The table came from immunoSEQ multiplex PCR; TCRdb's copy has only in-frame clones and leaves some out. The sample carries approximately 190,000 clones, over 80% recorded once. The sequenced sample consisted of PBMCs. The receptor source for this set is a man aged 25 to 40 in good health and CMV-seronegative. The CDR3 runs from the conserved cysteine through the conserved F or W. A D gene is named only where the DNA matches it firmly. Size values are once, few and many counts, or a class for expanded clones, and some rows have none.

V	size	J	D	CDR3	DNA
TRBV7-8	NA	TRBJ2-5	NA	CASSTRDSDRRRYF	TGTGCCAGCAGCACACGCGACTCTGACAGGAGACGGTACTTC
TRBV5-6	NA	TRBJ1-1	NA	CASSPGGNTEAFF	TGTGCCAGCAGTCCCGGGGGGAACACTGAAGCTTTCTTT
TRBV7-8	NA	TRBJ1-1	NA	CASSLPPETDTAFF	TGTGCCAGCAGCTTACCCCCCGAAACGGACACGGCTTTCTTT
TRBV7-8	NA	TRBJ1-4	NA	CASSWGSQRGWEKLFF	TGTGCCAGCAGCTGGGGGAGTCAGCGGGGTTGGGAAAAACTGTTTTTT
TRBV5-5	NA	TRBJ2-5	NA	CASSFATRGPEETQYF	TGTGCCAGCAGCTTCGCTACCCGGGGTCCGGAAGAGACCCAGTACTTC
TRBV7-9	NA	TRBJ2-7	NA	CASSFSGSSYEQYF	TGTGCCAGCAGCTTTTCTGGGAGCTCCTACGAGCAGTACTTC
TRBV7-2	NA	TRBJ2-1	NA	CASSPRRSEVLQNEQFF	TGTGCCAGCAGTCCAAGGAGGTCGGAGGTATTACAGAATGAGCAGTTCTTC
TRBV6-5	few	TRBJ2-7	NA	CASSPYRQFSYEQYF	TGTGCCAGCAGCCCTTACCGACAGTTCTCCTACGAGCAGTACTTC
TRBV19	NA	TRBJ2-2	NA	CASSIDPSGELFF	TGTGCCAGTAGTATAGACCCTTCGGGGGAGCTGTTTTTT
TRBV28	NA	TRBJ1-2	NA	CASWTRGGHGYTF	TGTGCCAGCTGGACTCGGGGGGGCCACGGCTACACCTTC
TRBV15	few	TRBJ2-2	NA	CATSSRITNTGELFF	TGTGCCACCAGCTCTAGGATTACGAACACCGGGGAGCTGTTTTTT
TRBV7-2	NA	TRBJ2-3	NA	CASSPGLLRTDTQYF	TGTGCCAGCAGCCCCGGACTTCTCAGGACAGATACGCAGTATTTT
TRBV7-2	NA	TRBJ1-1	TRBD1	CASSLTGSGGTEAFF	TGTGCCAGCAGTCTGACAGGGTCCGGGGGCACTGAAGCTTTCTTT
TRBV7-6	NA	TRBJ2-7	TRBD2	CASSFLAGGLEQYF	TGTGCCAGCAGCTTCCTAGCGGGAGGGCTCGAGCAGTACTTC
TRBV27	NA	TRBJ2-7	NA	CASRGGNSYEQYF	TGTGCCAGCAGAGGGGGTAACTCCTACGAGCAGTACTTC
TRBV4-3	NA	TRBJ1-2	NA	CASSQERNSYGYTF	TGCGCCAGCAGCCAAGAGCGGAACTCTTATGGCTACACCTTC
TRBV29-1	NA	TRBJ2-1	TRBD2	CSVPTSGNLQFF	TGCAGCGTTCCCACTAGCGGGAACTTGCAGTTCTTC
TRBV7-2	NA	TRBJ2-5	TRBD1	CASSLVGTAGTKTQYF	TGTGCCAGCAGCTTAGTAGGGACAGCCGGGACAAAGACCCAGTACTTC
TRBV30	NA	TRBJ2-7	TRBD2	CAWSAGGEGEQYF	TGTGCCTGGTCAGCGGGAGGGGAAGGCGAGCAGTACTTC
TRBV7-2	NA	TRBJ2-2	NA	CASSQTNTGELFF	TGTGCCAGCAGCCAAACGAACACCGGGGAGCTGTTTTTT
TRBV4-3	NA	TRBJ2-2	TRBD2	CASSQRLADSTGELFF	TGCGCCAGCAGCCAAAGGCTAGCGGATAGCACCGGGGAGCTGTTTTTT
TRBV5-1	NA	TRBJ2-1	TRBD1	CASSEPGQGHNEQFF	TGCGCCAGCAGCGAGCCGGGACAGGGCCACAATGAGCAGTTCTTC
TRBV2	NA	TRBJ2-7	NA	CASRRSGPYEQYF	TGTGCCAGCAGGCGAAGCGGTCCTTACGAGCAGTACTTC
TRBV6-5	NA	TRBJ2-3	NA	CASSYSARGTDTQYF	TGTGCCAGCAGTTACTCAGCGCGGGGCACAGATACGCAGTATTTT
TRBV28	NA	TRBJ2-7	TRBD2	CASSESGRSSYEQYF	TGTGCCAGCAGTGAAAGCGGGAGGAGCTCCTACGAGCAGTACTTC
TRBV4-3	NA	TRBJ2-3	TRBD2	CASSQEGSSGGDPSTDTQYF	TGCGCCAGCAGCCAAGAAGGGAGTAGCGGGGGGGACCCCAGCACAGATACGCAGTATTTT
TRBV6-6	NA	TRBJ2-7	NA	CASSGGDSSYEQYF	TGTGCCAGCAGTGGAGGGGACAGCTCCTACGAGCAGTACTTC
TRBV9	NA	TRBJ2-7	TRBD2	CASSVQAGAYEQYF	TGTGCCAGCAGCGTACAAGCGGGAGCCTACGAGCAGTACTTC
TRBV5-8	NA	TRBJ1-2	NA	CASSWFSREDGYTF	TGTGCCAGCAGCTGGTTTTCCAGGGAGGATGGCTACACCTTC
TRBV28	NA	TRBJ2-5	NA	CASSPRGKGQETQYF	TGTGCCAGCAGCCCCCGGGGGAAGGGCCAAGAGACCCAGTACTTC
TRBV27	NA	TRBJ2-1	TRBD1	CASSGTGKGLAEQFF	TGTGCCAGCAGCGGGACAGGGAAAGGTCTAGCAGAGCAGTTCTTC
TRBV30	NA	TRBJ2-1	TRBD2	CAWAAGAGSNEQFF	TGTGCCTGGGCAGCGGGAGCGGGTTCAAATGAGCAGTTCTTC
TRBV5-6	NA	TRBJ1-2	TRBD1	CASSPGTGDTPYGYTF	TGTGCCAGCAGCCCGGGGACAGGAGACACCCCATATGGCTACACCTTC
TRBV18	NA	TRBJ1-2	TRBD1	CASSPGTGDRSGYTF	TGTGCCAGCTCACCAGGGACAGGGGATCGGAGTGGCTACACCTTC
TRBV28	NA	TRBJ2-1	NA	CASSFVNEQFF	TGTGCCAGCAGTTTCGTCAATGAGCAGTTCTTC
TRBV28	NA	TRBJ2-7	TRBD1	CASSLGKTGVRSEQYF	TGTGCCAGCAGTTTAGGCAAAACAGGGGTTAGGTCGGAGCAGTACTTC
TRBV7-2	NA	TRBJ2-5	NA	CASSLGTVTETQYF	TGTGCCAGCAGCTTAGGGACAGTCACCGAGACCCAGTACTTC
TRBV5-6	NA	TRBJ1-4	TRBD1	CASRRRTGMEEKLFF	TGTGCCAGCAGAAGAAGGACAGGGATGGAGGAAAAACTGTTTTTT
TRBV7-9	NA	TRBJ1-1	NA	CASSDRSSGLGEAFF	TGTGCCAGCAGCGACAGGTCATCTGGGCTTGGTGAAGCTTTCTTT
TRBV5-1	NA	TRBJ1-5	NA	CASSLRPDRTQPQHF	TGCGCCAGCAGCTTACGCCCGGACAGAACCCAGCCCCAGCATTTT
TRBV6-4	NA	TRBJ2-3	TRBD1	CASSQDRGETDTQYF	TGTGCCAGCAGCCAGGACAGGGGGGAGACAGATACGCAGTATTTT
TRBV5-4	NA	TRBJ2-2	NA	CASSLRREMGELFF	TGTGCCAGCAGCTTGCGACGGGAGATGGGGGAGCTGTTTTTT
TRBV28	NA	TRBJ2-1	NA	CASSLRTYNEQFF	TGTGCCAGCAGTTTGAGAACCTACAATGAGCAGTTCTTC
TRBV4-1	NA	TRBJ2-7	TRBD1	CASSQSVGRDRVHEQYF	TGCGCCAGCAGCCAAAGCGTGGGCCGGGACAGGGTTCACGAGCAGTACTTC
TRBV15	NA	TRBJ2-3	TRBD2	CATSRESRLAGKDTQYF	TGTGCCACCAGCAGAGAATCGCGGCTAGCGGGGAAAGATACGCAGTATTTT
TRBV19	NA	TRBJ2-3	NA	CARITEGRRTDTQYF	TGTGCCAGGATCACGGAGGGGAGAAGGACAGATACGCAGTATTTT
TRBV6-1	NA	TRBJ2-1	TRBD2	CASSEAQEGGNEQFF	TGTGCCAGCAGTGAAGCACAGGAGGGAGGGAATGAGCAGTTCTTC
TRBV14	NA	TRBJ1-2	NA	CASSQAPRGSGYTF	TGTGCCAGCAGCCAGGCCCCCAGGGGCTCTGGCTACACCTTC
TRBV2	once	TRBJ1-6	NA	CASSDRGRGSPLHF	TGTGCCAGCAGTGATAGAGGTCGGGGGTCACCCCTCCACTTT
TRBV28	NA	TRBJ2-3	NA	CASRTRADTQYF	TGTGCCAGCAGAACCCGAGCAGATACGCAGTATTTT
TRBV5-1	NA	TRBJ1-5	NA	CASSLEGSQPQHF	TGCGCCAGCAGCTTGGAGGGGTCTCAGCCCCAGCATTTT
TRBV12-1	NA	TRBJ2-7	NA	CASSFKNAKSGRVHEQYF	TGTGCCAGCAGCTTTAAAAACGCTAAGAGCGGGAGGGTACACGAGCAGTACTTC